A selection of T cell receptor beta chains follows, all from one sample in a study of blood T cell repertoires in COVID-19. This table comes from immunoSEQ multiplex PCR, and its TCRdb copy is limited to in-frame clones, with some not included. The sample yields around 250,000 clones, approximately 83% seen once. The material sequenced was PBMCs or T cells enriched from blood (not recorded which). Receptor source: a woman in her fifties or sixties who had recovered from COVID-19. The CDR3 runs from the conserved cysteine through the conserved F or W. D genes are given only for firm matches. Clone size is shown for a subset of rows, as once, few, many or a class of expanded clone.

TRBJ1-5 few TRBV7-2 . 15 CASSPRAHPGQPQHF TGTGCCAGCAGCCCCCGCGCCCACCCAGGGCAGCCCCAGCATTTT
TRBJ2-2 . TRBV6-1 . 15 CASSEEEGFTGELFF TGTGCCAGCAGTGAAGAGGAGGGGTTCACCGGGGAGCTGTTTTTT
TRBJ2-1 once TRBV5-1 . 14 CASSLERSYNEQFF TGCGCCAGCAGCCTGGAGCGCTCCTACAATGAGCAGTTCTTC
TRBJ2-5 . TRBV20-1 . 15 CSASGVEGLRETQYF TGCAGTGCTAGTGGCGTGGAGGGTTTACGAGAGACCCAGTACTTC
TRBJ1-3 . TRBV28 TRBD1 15 CASRLGQGIGNTIYF TGTGCCAGCAGACTTGGACAGGGGATAGGAAACACCATATATTTT
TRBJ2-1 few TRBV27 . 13 CASSSQGGNEQFF TGTGCCAGCAGTTCCCAGGGCGGCAATGAGCAGTTCTTC
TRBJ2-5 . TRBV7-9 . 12 CASSRDGGGQYF TGTGCCAGCAGCAGGGACGGCGGCGGCCAGTACTTC
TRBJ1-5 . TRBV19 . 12 CASSTSHQPQHF TGTGCCAGTAGTACCTCCCATCAGCCCCAGCATTTT
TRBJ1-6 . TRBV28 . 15 CASSLPRDTNSPLHF TGTGCCAGCAGTTTGCCCCGGGACACTAATTCACCCCTCCACTTT
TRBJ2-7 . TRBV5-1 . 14 CASSLASGSYEQYF TGCGCCAGCAGCTTGGCCTCGGGGTCCTACGAGCAGTACTTC
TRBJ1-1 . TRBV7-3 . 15 CASSSDGGENTEAFF TGTGCCAGCAGCTCCGACGGAGGAGAGAACACTGAAGCTTTCTTT
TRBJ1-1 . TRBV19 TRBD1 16 CASSIWDRGKNTEAFF TGTGCCAGTAGTATCTGGGACAGGGGGAAGAACACTGAAGCTTTCTTT
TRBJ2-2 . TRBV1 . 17 CTSSQSGLAGGTGELFF TGCACCAGCAGCCAATCGGGACTAGCGGGAGGGACCGGGGAGCTGTTTTTT
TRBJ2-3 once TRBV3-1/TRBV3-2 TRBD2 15 CASTTLAGGGDTQYF TGTGCCAGCACTACCCTAGCGGGAGGTGGGGATACGCAGTATTTT
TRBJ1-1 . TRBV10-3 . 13 CAISESSGTEAFF TGTGCCATCAGTGAGTCTTCGGGGACTGAAGCTTTCTTT
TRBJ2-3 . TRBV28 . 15 CASSLLASGTDTQYF TGTGCCAGCAGTTTACTAGCCTCTGGCACAGATACGCAGTATTTT
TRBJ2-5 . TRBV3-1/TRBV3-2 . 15 CASSPRRLAGETQYF TGTGCCAGCAGCCCTAGGAGGCTAGCAGGAGAGACCCAGTACTTC
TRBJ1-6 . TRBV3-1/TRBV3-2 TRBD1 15 CASSQDRDRNSPLHF TGTGCCAGCAGCCAAGATCGGGACAGGAATTCACCCCTCCACTTT
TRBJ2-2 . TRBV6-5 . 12 CASSYFSGELFF TGTGCCAGCAGTTACTTCTCCGGGGAGCTGTTTTTT
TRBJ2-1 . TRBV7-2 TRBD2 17 CASSLASGGVSYNEQFF TGTGCCAGCAGCTTAGCTAGCGGGGGGGTCTCCTACAATGAGCAGTTCTTC
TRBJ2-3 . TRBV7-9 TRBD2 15 CASSLFLAETDTQYF TGTGCCAGCAGCTTATTCCTAGCGGAAACAGATACGCAGTATTTT
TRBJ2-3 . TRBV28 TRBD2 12 CASLLGRGTQYF TGTGCCAGCCTCCTGGGGAGGGGTACGCAGTATTTT
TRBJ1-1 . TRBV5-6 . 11 CASSLDTEAFF TGTGCCAGCAGCCTAGACACTGAAGCTTTCTTT
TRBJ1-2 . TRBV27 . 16 CASSSTRTGANYGYTF TGTGCCAGCAGCTCGACTAGGACCGGAGCTAACTATGGCTACACCTTC
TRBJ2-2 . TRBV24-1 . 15 CATSDAGPNTGELFF TGTGCCACCAGTGATGCGGGACCAAACACCGGGGAGCTGTTTTTT
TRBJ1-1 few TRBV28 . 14 CASSPQTANTEAFF TGTGCCAGCAGTCCCCAGACAGCGAACACTGAAGCTTTCTTT
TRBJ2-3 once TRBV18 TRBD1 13 CASSRTGSDTQYF TGTGCCAGCTCTCGGACAGGGTCAGATACGCAGTATTTT
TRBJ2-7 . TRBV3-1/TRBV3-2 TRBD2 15 CASSPGISGTHEQYF TGTGCCAGCAGCCCCGGGATTAGCGGGACCCACGAGCAGTACTTC
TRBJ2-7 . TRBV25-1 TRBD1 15 CASSEQRADRAEQYF TGTGCCAGCAGTGAACAAAGGGCCGACAGGGCCGAGCAGTACTTC
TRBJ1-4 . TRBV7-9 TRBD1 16 CASSFPGGTTNEKLFF TGTGCCAGCAGCTTTCCAGGGGGAACAACTAATGAAAAACTGTTTTTT